This passage covers 2 T cell receptor beta chains from one sample sequenced in a study of cytomegalovirus exposure and HLA in healthy donors (dated by TCRdb to 2016 to 2017). The library relied on the immunoSEQ multiplex PCR assay. In TCRdb, the immuneACCESS table is reduced to in-frame sequences with V and J assigned. These tables do not hold every clone; where another copy was compared, an unresolved V gene accounts for under half, and the others remain unexplained. The sample contains about 120,000 clones, about 92% of them found a single time. The ten most abundant clones make up 1.9% of the sample. Sequencing used PBMCs. The source is a woman younger than 30 in good health and CMV-seronegative.

The chain combines TRBV9 with TRBJ1-1; D is undetermined. V was trimmed by 4 bases and J by 1 base, leaving 11 bases between them. The CDR3 runs to 14 residues. The V gene's germline CDR1 is SGDLS and CDR2 YYNGEE. This chain's CDR3 is CASSSASGNTEAFF. In nucleotides, the CDR3 is TGTGCCAGCAGCTCCGCTTCGGGGAACACTGAAGCTTTCTTT.

This sequence joins TRBV6-6 and TRBJ1-2; possible D gene TRBD1, 6 bases. The CDR3 covers 14 residues. The V end lost 4 bases, the J end lost 3 bases, and 12 bases lay between the germline ends. CDR1 is MNHNY, CDR2 SVGAGI, per germline (reference sequence). CDR3 nucleotides: TGTGCCAGCAGTTCCCCCCCAGGGGACTATGGCTACACCTTC. Residues: CASSSPPGDYGYTF.